This TCR beta chain was sequenced for a study of blood T cells in healthy people across ages. Overall study context: Template switching retrieved approximately one barcoded beta molecule for each two T cells.

As to this clonotype: What it binds is not known.

From germline, CDR1 is SGHRS and CDR2 YFSETQ. This CDR3 region has 13 residues. Trimming stripped 4 bases from V and 5 bases from J, with 10 bases between. Next came a second PCR, run for about 6 to 11 cycles, which used a sample-barcoded 5' primer along with a J-beta primer mix. With 12 random nucleotides, a template-switch adaptor tagged each individual cDNA molecule. Using its own MiXCR run on the 5' RACE reads, TCRdb lists one record per CDR3 protein. The sample lists 950,000 to 1,200,000 distinct CDR3 sequences, 35% to 40% occurring once. Study-wide findings and caveats: Observed TCR beta diversity per million T cells went down as age went up. This fall followed a roughly linear course with age. PBMCs were not sorted, which prevented a conclusive comparison of naive versus antigen-experienced cells.

The material sequenced was blood. The chain employs TRBV5-1 and TRBJ2-1; D remains unclear. The clonotype comes from a man between 18 and 35 years old in good health. CDR3 sequence: CASSVVRNNEQFF. The CDR3 DNA sequence: TGCGCCAGCAGCGTGGTTAGGAACAATGAGCAGTTCTTC.